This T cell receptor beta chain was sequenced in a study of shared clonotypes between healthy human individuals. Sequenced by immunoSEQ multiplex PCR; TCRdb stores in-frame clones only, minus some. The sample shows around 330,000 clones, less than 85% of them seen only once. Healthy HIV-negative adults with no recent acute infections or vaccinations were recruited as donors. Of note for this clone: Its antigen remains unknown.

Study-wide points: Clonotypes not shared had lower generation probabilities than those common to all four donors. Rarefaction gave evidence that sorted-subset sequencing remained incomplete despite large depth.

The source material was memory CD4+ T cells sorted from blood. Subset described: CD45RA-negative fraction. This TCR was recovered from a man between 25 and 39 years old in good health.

The DNA of the CDR3 is TGTGCCAGTAGGAAACAGGGACTCTCCTACGAGCAGTACTTC. This codes for CASRKQGLSYEQYF. V is TRBV19 and J is TRBJ2-7; D could derive from TRBD1 or TRBD2 (6 bases each). Germline lookup yields CDR1 LNHDA and CDR2 SQIVND (reference sequence). This CDR3 has 14 residues. Trimming pared 6 bases from V and 0 bases from J, leaving 12 bases between.